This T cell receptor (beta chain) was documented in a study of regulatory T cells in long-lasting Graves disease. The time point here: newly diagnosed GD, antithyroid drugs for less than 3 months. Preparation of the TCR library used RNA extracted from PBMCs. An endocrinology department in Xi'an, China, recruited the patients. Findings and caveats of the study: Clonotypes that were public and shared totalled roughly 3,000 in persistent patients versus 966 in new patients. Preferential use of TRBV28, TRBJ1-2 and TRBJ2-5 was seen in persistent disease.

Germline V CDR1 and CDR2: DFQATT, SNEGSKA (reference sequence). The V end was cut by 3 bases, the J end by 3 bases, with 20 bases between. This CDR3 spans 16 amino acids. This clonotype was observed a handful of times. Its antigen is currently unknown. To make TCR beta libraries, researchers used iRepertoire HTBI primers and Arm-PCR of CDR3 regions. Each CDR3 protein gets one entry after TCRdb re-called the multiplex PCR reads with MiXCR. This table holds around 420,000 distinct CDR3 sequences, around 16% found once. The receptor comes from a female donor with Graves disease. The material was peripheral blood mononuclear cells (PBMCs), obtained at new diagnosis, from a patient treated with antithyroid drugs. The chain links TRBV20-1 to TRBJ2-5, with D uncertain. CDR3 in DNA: TGCAGTGCTAGGGATATCCGACGGCTGACCAAAGAGACCCAGTACTTC. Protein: CSARDIRRLTKETQYF.